The rows below give T cell receptor beta chains drawn from one sample of a study of neurological immune-mediated disorders. TCRdb ran MiXCR on the 5' RACE reads and lists one entry per CDR3 protein. Altogether about 120,000 distinct CDR3 sequences are present, approximately 3.2% being singletons, with the ten largest covering over 1%. Source material: PBMCs. These receptors originate from a woman aged 30 to 39 with multiple sclerosis. Each CDR3 is given with its conserved first and last residue. D genes are given only for firm matches. Expanded clones get a size class; other rows say once, few or many, or leave the size out.

CDR3 DNA	CDR3 protein	J gene	D gene	CDR3 length	clone size	V gene
TGCAGTGCTTCACCGGCGGCAGTCCCTTCCTACGAGCAGTACTTC	CSASPAAVPSYEQYF	TRBJ2-7	-	15	many	TRBV20-1
TGCAGTGCTACCCGACAGGGGGTAGTGGGCTACACCTTC	CSATRQGVVGYTF	TRBJ1-2	TRBD1	13	many	TRBV20-1
TGTGCCAGCAGTTACTTAGGACAGGACTACGAGCAGTACTTC	CASSYLGQDYEQYF	TRBJ2-7	TRBD1	14	many	TRBV6-6
TGTGCCAGCAGTTACGAGCGAGAGCAGTTCTTC	CASSYEREQFF	TRBJ2-1	-	11	many	TRBV6-2/TRBV6-3
TGTGCCAGCAGTTACATGGGACCGGGACTAGCGCAGTATTTT	CASSYMGPGLAQYF	TRBJ2-3	TRBD2	14	few	TRBV6-2/TRBV6-3
TGCGCCAGCAGCATACGGACAGGGGGAAACACTGAAGCTTTCTTT	CASSIRTGGNTEAFF	TRBJ1-1	TRBD1	15	many	TRBV5-1
TGTGCTAGTGGAGAACCCCCCGGGGGAGCTTTCTTT	CASGEPPGGAFF	TRBJ1-1	-	12	few	TRBV12-5
TGTGCCAGCAGTAGATCGGGAGCGAGGGAAAAACTGTTTTTT	CASSRSGAREKLFF	TRBJ1-4	-	14	many	TRBV12-3/TRBV12-4
TGTGCCAGCAGCCGCGTGGGGGGCATCACTGAAGCTTTCTTT	CASSRVGGITEAFF	TRBJ1-1	-	14	many	TRBV7-9
TGTGCCAGCAGCTACCGACAGGGTCGGAACACTGAAGCTTTCTTT	CASSYRQGRNTEAFF	TRBJ1-1	TRBD1	15	many	TRBV7-6
TGTGCCAGCAGCCAAGGGCAGGGGGTAACCTACGAGCAGTACTTC	CASSQGQGVTYEQYF	TRBJ2-7	TRBD1	15	many	TRBV14
TGTGCCAGCTCACCCCCCGGGGAGGATCAGCCCCAGCATTTT	CASSPPGEDQPQHF	TRBJ1-5	-	14	-	TRBV18
TGCGCCAGCAGTTCAGGACAGGACTACTATGGCTACACCTTC	CASSSGQDYYGYTF	TRBJ1-2	TRBD1	14	many	TRBV5-1
TGCAGTGCTAGCAGAGCGCAAAGGGTCGGCTATGGCTACACCTTC	CSASRAQRVGYGYTF	TRBJ1-2	-	15	many	TRBV20-1
TGCGCCAGCAGCTTGGAAGTAGGCGGAGACGAGCAGTACTTC	CASSLEVGGDEQYF	TRBJ2-7	-	14	many	TRBV5-1
TGTGCCAGCAGCACCCACGGGGGGTCACCCCTCCACTTT	CASSTHGGSPLHF	TRBJ1-6	-	13	many	TRBV9
TGCAGTGCTCTAGGACAGACTAAAACCTACGAGCAGTACTTC	CSALGQTKTYEQYF	TRBJ2-7	-	14	many	TRBV20-1
TGTGCCAGCAGCTTGACAGGGGGCTGGGAAGAGACCCAGTACTTC	CASSLTGGWEETQYF	TRBJ2-5	TRBD1	15	-	TRBV12-3/TRBV12-4
TGCAGCGTTGCAGACAGAATAGATACGCAGTATTTT	CSVADRIDTQYF	TRBJ2-3	-	12	many	TRBV29-1
TGCAGTGCGAAAGACAGGGCGTTTGCCAAAAACATTCAGTACTTC	CSAKDRAFAKNIQYF	TRBJ2-4	TRBD1	15	many	TRBV20-1
TGCGCCAGCAGCCCAGGGGACTATAGCACAGATACGCAGTATTTT	CASSPGDYSTDTQYF	TRBJ2-3	-	15	many	TRBV4-3
TGTGCCAGCAGGGGGACTTCCTCGACGCGAGAGCAGTACTTC	CASRGTSSTREQYF	TRBJ2-7	-	14	few	TRBV2
TGCAGTGCTAGATGGGTGGAAGAGACCCAGTACTTC	CSARWVEETQYF	TRBJ2-5	-	12	many	TRBV20-1